This T cell receptor (beta chain) derives from a study of T-cell reconstitution after alpha-beta-depleted transplantation in children. Germline V CDR1 and CDR2: SGHRS, YFSETQ. V gave up 3 bases and J gave up 4 bases, with 10 bases separating them. This CDR3 spans 14 amino acids. Concerning this clonotype: Its specificity is unknown.

The authors prepared the TCRbeta library with unique molecular identifiers. TCRdb re-derived calls from the PCR reads in MiXCR, one entry per CDR3 protein. In the table there are fewer than 1 million distinct CDR3 sequences, 16% of which are singletons. Study observations and caveats: It was reported that alpha-beta T cells came from several hundred expanded graft clones (about two months after transplant).

This TCR was recovered from a male patient between 10 and 17 years old who had a stem cell transplant for acute lymphoblastic leukemia, so the T cells may come from the graft donor. The chain links TRBV5-1 to TRBJ1-4; D gene ambiguous. This sample comprised PBMCs, mostly from graft donor cells, obtained 360 days after TCRalphabeta/CD19-depleted stem cell transplant. The CDR3 reads CASSSDKVNEKLFF. The CDR3 nucleotides are TGCGCCAGCAGCTCTGACAAGGTTAATGAAAAACTGTTTTTT.